This entry concerns a single T cell receptor beta chain. The target antigen is unknown. This specimen belongs to a study of STAT5B mutations in CD4+ large granular lymphocyte leukemia. V lost 0 bases and J lost 3, with 15 bases in between. The CDR3 is 17 residues long. In germline, CDR1 is LGHNA, CDR2 YNFKEQ. Overall study results and limits: CD4-sorted patient repertoires seemed more clonal than healthy CD4+ repertoires. Main leukemic clonotypes were patient-specific, but more than 20% appeared at low frequency elsewhere. Compared with healthy controls (2/35), patient top clones favored TRBV06 (8/27).

The data were produced by immunoSEQ multiplex PCR, yet TCRdb's version contains in-frame clones alone and is incomplete. The repertoire holds 45,000 to 55,000 clones, with roughly 70% as singletons. The chain is built from TRBV4-2 and TRBJ1-3, with D possibly being TRBD1 (5 bases). Sequenced sample: CD4+ T cells from blood buffy coats. The TCR originated in a human donor in good health. In nucleotides, the CDR3 is TGTGCCAGCAGCCAAGATTTAAGGCCAGGGTTTGGAAACACCATATATTTT. This translates into CASSQDLRPGFGNTIYF.